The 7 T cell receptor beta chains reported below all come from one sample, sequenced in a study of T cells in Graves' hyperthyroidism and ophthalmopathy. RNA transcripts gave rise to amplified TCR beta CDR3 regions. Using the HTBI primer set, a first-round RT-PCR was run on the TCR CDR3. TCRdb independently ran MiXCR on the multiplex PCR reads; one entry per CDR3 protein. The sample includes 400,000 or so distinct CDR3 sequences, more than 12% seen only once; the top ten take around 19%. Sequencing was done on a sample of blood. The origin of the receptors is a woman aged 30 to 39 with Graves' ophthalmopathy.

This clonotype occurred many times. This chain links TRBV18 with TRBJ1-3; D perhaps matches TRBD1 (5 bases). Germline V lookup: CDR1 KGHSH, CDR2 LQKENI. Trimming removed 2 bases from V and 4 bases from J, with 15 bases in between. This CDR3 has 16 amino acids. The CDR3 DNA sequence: TGTGCCAGCTCACCATTTTCGCAGGGCTACGGAAACACCATATATTTT. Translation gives CASSPFSQGYGNTIYF.

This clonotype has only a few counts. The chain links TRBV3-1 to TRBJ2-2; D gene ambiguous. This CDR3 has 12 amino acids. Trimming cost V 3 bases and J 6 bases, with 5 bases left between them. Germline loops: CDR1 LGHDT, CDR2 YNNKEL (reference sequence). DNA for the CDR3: TGTGCCAGCAGCCACATGGCCGGGGAGCTGTTTTTT. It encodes CASSHMAGELFF.

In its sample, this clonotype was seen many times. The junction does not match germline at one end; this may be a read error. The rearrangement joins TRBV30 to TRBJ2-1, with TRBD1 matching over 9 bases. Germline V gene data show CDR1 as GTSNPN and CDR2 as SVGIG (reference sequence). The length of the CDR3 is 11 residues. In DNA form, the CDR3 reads TGTGCCTGGAGCGATTCCGGGACAGGGCTCTTC. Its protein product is CAWSDSGTGLF.

CDR3 DNA: TGTGCCAGCAGCGTAGAATCCGGGACAGCCAACACAGATACGCAGTATTTT. Its translation is CASSVESGTANTDTQYF. V is TRBV9 and J is TRBJ2-3; TRBD1 aligns across 7 bases. Germline values: CDR1 SGDLS, CDR2 YYNGEE. This CDR3 region has 17 residues. Trimming cost V 0 bases and J 2 bases; bases outside gene matches: 9.

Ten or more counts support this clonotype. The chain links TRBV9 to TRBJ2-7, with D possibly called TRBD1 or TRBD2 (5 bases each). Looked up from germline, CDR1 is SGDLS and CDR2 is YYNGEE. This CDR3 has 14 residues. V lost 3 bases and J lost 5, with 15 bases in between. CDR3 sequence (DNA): TGTGCCAGCAGCGAAAAGACGGGGCTCGACGAGCAGTACTTC. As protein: CASSEKTGLDEQYF.

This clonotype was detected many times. CDR3 DNA: TGTGCCAGCAGCTTTTTGAGGCAGAGGGACACCTTTAGGGGCACAGATACGCAGTATTTT. Its translation is CASSFLRQRDTFRGTDTQYF. This chain links TRBV7-2 with TRBJ2-3, with TRBD1 as a possible D gene (6 bases). V was pared by 3 bases and J by 1 base, with 26 bases between. Looked up from germline, CDR1 is SGHTA and CDR2 is FQGNSA. This CDR3 spans 20 amino acids.

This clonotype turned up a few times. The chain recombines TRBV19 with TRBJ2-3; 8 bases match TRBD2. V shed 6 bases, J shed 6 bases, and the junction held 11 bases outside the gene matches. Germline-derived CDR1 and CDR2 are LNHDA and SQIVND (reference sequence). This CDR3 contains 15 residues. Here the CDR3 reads CASRQIAGSADTQYF. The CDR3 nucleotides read TGTGCCAGTAGACAAATAGCGGGGAGCGCGGATACGCAGTATTTT.